Sequencing of this TCR beta chain was carried out in a study of blood T cell repertoires in COVID-19. About the study: Samples representing acute and convalescent COVID-19 were sourced from the United States, Italy and Spain. T cells, B-cell-depleted T cells, or PBMCs provided the cDNA or gDNA that served as material.

The Seattle site enrolled patients during active infection and followed them longitudinally. Under the authors' procedure: How many nucleated cells were present was estimated from reference gene primer amplification. Measured with immunoSEQ multiplex PCR; TCRdb has only the in-frame clones, and not every one. V and J calls and clone size come straight from that table; D and trimming were deduced from the DNA. The sample has some 260,000 clones; about 90% are singletons. The CDR3 runs 14 residues. Trimming stripped 1 base from V and 6 bases from J, with 10 bases between. In germline, CDR1 is KGHSH, CDR2 LQKENI.

V is TRBV18 and J is TRBJ1-5; D uncertain. Sequencing was carried out using peripheral blood. The receptor was isolated from a woman aged 70-85 years with COVID-19, enrolled during active disease. CDR3 in DNA: TGTGCCAGCTCACCACTGGACTCGAGTCAGCCCCAGCATTTT. Translation gives CASSPLDSSQPQHF.